The 22 T cell receptor beta chains below all came from one sample that was sequenced in a study of T cells of healthy individuals. MiXCR was run by TCRdb on the 5' RACE reads, yielding one entry per CDR3 protein. The table lists some 85,000 distinct CDR3 sequences, more than 4.5% of them singletons. The receptors derive from a female donor in good health.

This chain uses TRBV6-6 with TRBJ2-6; a weak D match, TRBD2 (6 bases). In germline, CDR1 is MNHNY, CDR2 SVGAGI (reference sequence). The CDR3 extends over 13 amino acids. The chain's CDR3 is CATGGSGANVLTF. CDR3 nucleotides: TGTGCAACTGGAGGGTCTGGGGCCAACGTCCTGACTTTC.

This clonotype appeared many times. This rearrangement joins TRBV5-6 to TRBJ2-7, with D uncertain. Germline V gene lookup returns CDR1 SGHDT and CDR2 YYEEEE. This CDR3 region has 13 residues. Trimming shortened V by 4 bases and J by 0 bases, and 8 bases separated the two germline ends. Here the CDR3 reads CASSPWVSYEQYF. The CDR3, as DNA: TGTGCCAGCAGCCCGTGGGTCTCCTACGAGCAGTACTTC. The full variable domain, its missing parts supplied by reference TRBV5-6 and TRBJ2-7, is DAGVTQSPTHLIKTRGQQVTLRCSPKSGHDTVSWYQQALGQGPQFIFQYYEEEERQRGNFPDRFSGHQFPNYSSELNVNALLLGDSALYLCASSPWVSYEQYFGPGTRLTVT.

This clonotype was seen many times. The rearrangement joins TRBV29-1 to TRBJ2-7; TRBD2 matches at 11 bases. With V trimmed by 3 bases and J by 4 bases, 8 bases remained unmatched. Germline loops: CDR1 SQVTM, CDR2 ANQGSEA. The CDR3 loop spans 15 amino acids. DNA of the CDR3: TGCAGCGTTGAGTCGGATAGCGGGGGGGTTTACGAGCAGTACTTC. Amino acids: CSVESDSGGVYEQYF.

This clonotype was observed many times. CDR3 sequence (DNA): TGTGCCAGCAGTTACAGTGGCGGGAGGGCACATACGCAGTATTTT. It yields the protein CASSYSGGRAHTQYF. The chain carries TRBV6-2 or TRBV6-3 and TRBJ2-3, with 9 bases lining up with TRBD2. This CDR3 spans 15 amino acids. V was pared by 2 bases and J by 7 bases, with 7 bases of the junction left unmatched. Germline loops: CDR1 MNHEY, CDR2 SVGEGT.

About this clonotype itself: A read error is possible here, since a much larger clone lies one base away. V usage is TRBV7-8 and J usage is TRBJ2-1; 8 nucleotides align to TRBD1. The CDR3 has 15 amino acids. Germline lookup yields CDR1 SGHVS and CDR2 FQNEAQ. With V trimmed by 5 bases and J by 9 bases, 12 bases remained unmatched. The CDR3 nucleotides read TGTGCCAGCAGCCCGGACAGGGCGAGTAGTGGTGAGCAGTTCTTC. It yields the protein CASSPDRASSGEQFF.

The V and J genes are TRBV7-2 and TRBJ1-4; D may be TRBD1 (5 bases). Per the germline V gene, CDR1 is SGHTA and CDR2 is FQGNSA. The CDR3 has 14 amino acids. V was pared by 0 bases and J by 7 bases, with 9 bases between. The CDR3: CASSLAGDGEKLFF. CDR3 coding DNA: TGTGCCAGCAGCTTAGCAGGGGACGGTGAAAAACTGTTTTTT.

This clonotype was seen only a few times. The chain recombines TRBV5-8 with TRBJ1-5; 9 nucleotides align to TRBD1. CDR3 length equals 16 residues. Germline CDR1 and CDR2: SGHTS and YDEGEE. V shed 0 bases and J 1 base; nucleotides not matched to a gene: 2. CDR3: CASSLDRGPSNQPQHF. CDR3 coding DNA: TGTGCCAGCAGCTTGGACAGGGGGCCAAGCAATCAGCCCCAGCATTTT.

This clonotype came up many times. This sequence joins TRBV19 and TRBJ1-5; 8 nucleotides agree with TRBD1. Per the germline V gene, CDR1 is LNHDA and CDR2 is SQIVND (reference sequence). The CDR3 is 17 amino acids. The J segment lost 3 bases and the V segment lost 4 bases, leaving 11 bases of the junction unmatched. DNA for the CDR3: TGTGCCAGTAGTACGACAGGGGACTGGGGGCCCAATCAGCCCCAGCATTTT. Its protein is CASSTTGDWGPNQPQHF.

This clonotype occurred many times. The rearrangement uses TRBV6-5 and TRBJ1-1; tentatively, D is TRBD1 (5 bases). V was shortened by 4 bases and J by 8 bases, with 17 bases between the two germline ends. Germline lookup yields CDR1 MNHEY and CDR2 SVGAGI. This CDR3 is built from 14 residues. The CDR3, as DNA: TGTGCCAGCAGTTGGGGAGAGGGACTCACCGAAGCTTTCTTT. It specifies CASSWGEGLTEAFF.

The chain links TRBV4-3 to TRBJ2-1; 8 positions match TRBD1. The CDR3 length is 17 residues. After removal of 0 bases from V and 1 base from J, the junction contained 5 bases not matched to a gene. The germline V gene has CDR1 LGHNA and CDR2 YSLEER. The chain's CDR3 is CASSQDVTGVSYNEQFF. As DNA, the CDR3 is TGCGCCAGCAGCCAAGATGTGACAGGGGTATCCTACAATGAGCAGTTCTTC.

This clonotype was seen ten or more times. The rearrangement links TRBV7-2 to TRBJ2-1; 11 positions agree with TRBD2. The CDR3 is 16 residues long. Germline V lookup: CDR1 SGHTA, CDR2 FQGNSA. Losses at the gene ends were 7 bases for V and 7 bases for J; bases not matched to a gene: 12. The CDR3 reads CASILAPGLADNEQFF. The CDR3 bases are TGTGCCAGCATCCTCGCTCCGGGACTAGCGGATAATGAGCAGTTCTTC.

The chain combines TRBV28 with TRBJ2-3; tentative D call: TRBD1 (6 bases). The germline V gene has CDR1 MDHEN and CDR2 SYDVKM. V was cut by 4 bases and J by 6 bases, with 14 bases left in between. This CDR3 spans 14 amino acids. CDR3 sequence: CASSYLDSLDTQYF. CDR3 in DNA: TGTGCCAGCAGTTACCTGGACAGTCTGGATACGCAGTATTTT.

This clonotype was found a few times. The chain has TRBV13 and TRBJ2-1; 9 bases map to TRBD2. The CDR3 sequence is 15 residues long. The germline CDR1 and CDR2 sequences are PRHDT and FYEKMQ (reference sequence). The junction had 12 bases not matched to a gene; V was cut back by 5 bases and J by 10 bases. The CDR3 DNA reads TGTGCCAGCAGCGTAAGGCGGGAGGGCCGCGGGGAGCAGTTCTTC. Protein: CASSVRREGRGEQFF.

In its sample, this clonotype was seen many times. The J gene is TRBJ2-3, the V gene TRBV30; D is ambiguous. V lost 5 bases, J lost 2 bases, and 14 bases lay in between. The CDR3 totals 14 residues. CDR1 GTSNPN and CDR2 SVGIG come from the germline V gene (reference sequence). The CDR3 reads CAWDKRSTTDTQYF. As DNA, the CDR3 is TGTGCCTGGGATAAGAGGTCTACCACAGATACGCAGTATTTT.

The V call is TRBV27, the J call TRBJ2-7; 12 bases line up with TRBD2. V lost 8 bases to trimming and J lost 4 bases; unmatched junction nucleotides: 6. The CDR3 is 14 residues long. Germline-derived CDR1 and CDR2 are MNHEY and SMNVEV (reference sequence). The CDR3 loop is CASGWTSGIYEQYF. The CDR3 region has the DNA TGTGCCAGCGGTTGGACTAGCGGGATTTACGAGCAGTACTTC.

This clonotype was seen repeatedly, ten times or more. This chain connects TRBV6-5 to TRBJ2-2, with 8 bases lining up with TRBD2. The J segment lost 0 bases and the V segment lost 3 bases, leaving 0 bases of the junction unmatched. Germline lookup yields CDR1 MNHEY and CDR2 SVGAGI. This CDR3 has 15 residues. The CDR3 here is CASSYSGTNTGELFF. In nucleotides, the CDR3 is TGTGCCAGCAGTTATAGCGGGACGAACACCGGGGAGCTGTTTTTT.

At least ten counts were recorded for this clonotype. This chain joins TRBV12-3 or TRBV12-4 and TRBJ2-3; perhaps TRBD1 as D (5 bases). Trimming removed 1 base from V and 1 base from J, with 12 bases in between. The CDR3 extends over 16 amino acids. The DNA of the CDR3 is TGTGCCAGCAGTTTAGAGGGCCGACAGCGCACAGATACGCAGTATTTT. Its protein is CASSLEGRQRTDTQYF.

This clonotype was counted a few times. The chain links TRBV13 to TRBJ2-3; TRBD2 aligns across 7 bases. Losses at the gene ends were 4 bases for V and 2 bases for J; bases not matched to a gene: 12. Germline lookup yields CDR1 PRHDT and CDR2 FYEKMQ (reference sequence). The CDR3 is made up of 17 amino acids. CDR3 sequence: CASSSVASGQLTDTQYF. The CDR3 coding sequence is TGTGCCAGCAGCTCCGTGGCTAGCGGCCAACTCACAGATACGCAGTATTTT.

This clonotype was detected ten times or more. The CDR3 here is CASSYESQKLFF. CDR3 coding DNA: TGTGCCAGCAGTTACGAGAGCCAAAAACTGTTTTTT. J is TRBJ1-4 and V is TRBV6-6; no firm D call. CDR1 is MNHNY and CDR2 is SVGAGI in the germline V gene (reference sequence). The CDR3 covers 12 residues. V was pared by 2 bases and J by 9 bases, with 7 bases between.

This chain connects TRBV5-1 to TRBJ2-3; D gene ambiguous. Germline CDR1 reads SGHRS; CDR2 reads YFSETQ. The CDR3 spans 16 residues. V lost 0 bases and J 1 base, leaving 12 bases between the germline ends. The CDR3 protein is CASSLGTAPGTDTQYF. CDR3 nucleotides: TGCGCCAGCAGCTTGGGGACGGCGCCCGGCACAGATACGCAGTATTTT.

Many counts were recorded for this clonotype. The rearrangement uses TRBV20-1 and TRBJ1-6; D remains ambiguous. The ends were cut back, 0 bases at V and 4 bases at J, with 7 bases in the middle. The V gene's germline CDR1 is DFQATT and CDR2 SNEGSKA (reference sequence). The CDR3 contains 14 residues. The CDR3 region has the DNA TGCAGTGCTAGAGATGCGGGGTATAATTCACCCCTCCACTTT. The encoded protein is CSARDAGYNSPLHF.

This clonotype occurred many times. This chain links TRBV7-9 with TRBJ1-2, with 8 bases aligning to TRBD1. Germline V gene data show CDR1 as SEHNR and CDR2 as FQNEAQ (reference sequence). With 0 bases clipped from V and 4 bases from J, the junction kept 7 bases outside the gene matches. This CDR3 has 16 amino acids. CDR3 DNA sequence: TGTGCCAGCAGCTTAGCGACGGGACAGGAACTCTATGGCTACACCTTC. It codes for CASSLATGQELYGYTF.